The 17 T cell receptor beta chains listed next were all sequenced from one sample in a study of T cells in localized non-small cell lung cancer. The protocol was immunoSEQ multiplex PCR, while the TCRdb copy is restricted to in-frame clones and leaves out a portion. The repertoire holds tens of thousands of clones, with more than 75% as singletons. The starting material was PBMCs, obtained before any cancer treatment. Receptors were obtained from a woman aged 35 to 75 with stage II squamous cell lung carcinoma.

The CDR3 here is CASSFLGQGQETQYF. The CDR3 DNA follows: TGTGCCAGCAGCTTTCTGGGCCAGGGCCAAGAGACCCAGTACTTC. J is TRBJ2-5 and V is TRBV5-6; possibly TRBD1 for D (5 bases). The CDR3 is 15 residues long. Germline CDR1 reads SGHDT; CDR2 reads YYEEEE. V was pared by 2 bases and J by 1 base, with 12 bases between.

The rearrangement uses TRBV28 and TRBJ2-1; the D gene could be TRBD1 or TRBD2 (6 bases each). With 6 bases removed from V and 7 bases from J, the gap between germline ends came to 19 bases. The CDR3 has 15 amino acids. CDR1 and CDR2 from the germline V gene are MDHEN and SYDVKM. In DNA form, the CDR3 reads TGTGCCAGCAGCCCAGGGGACTTTACCCTGAATGAGCAGTTCTTC. This gives the protein CASSPGDFTLNEQFF.

The rearrangement joins TRBV28 to TRBJ1-1, with 7 positions matching TRBD1. The CDR3 sequence is 15 residues long. CDR1 and CDR2 (germline): MDHEN, SYDVKM. J lost 1 base, V lost 8 bases, and 10 bases had no gene match. The CDR3, as DNA: TGTGCCAGCCTTGCTCCGGGGACAGAGAACACTGAAGCTTTCTTT. This sequence encodes CASLAPGTENTEAFF.

The chain carries TRBV5-1 and TRBJ2-3; TRBD2 matches 13 bases. V was pared by 3 bases and J by 4 bases, with 8 bases of the junction left unmatched. The CDR3 has 17 residues. CDR1 SGHRS and CDR2 YFSETQ come from the germline V gene. The CDR3 nucleotides read TGCGCCAGCAGCTCCCCCGGGACTAGCGGGATTGCAGATACGCAGTATTTT. Translation: CASSSPGTSGIADTQYF.

This clone appeared a few times. This rearrangement joins TRBV28 to TRBJ2-1; 7 bases are a match to TRBD2. Losses at the gene ends were 6 bases for V and 4 bases for J; bases not matched to a gene: 12. Looked up from germline, CDR1 is MDHEN and CDR2 is SYDVKM. The CDR3 covers 16 residues. The CDR3 coding sequence is TGTGCCAGCAGATCCGCTAGGGGCGGGGGATACAATGAGCAGTTCTTC. Protein product: CASRSARGGGYNEQFF.

V is TRBV7-9 and J is TRBJ2-2; D gene unclear. The CDR3 contains 15 residues. Deletions cut 2 bases from V and 5 bases from J, with 12 bases between. The germline V gene has CDR1 SEHNR and CDR2 FQNEAQ (reference sequence). CDR3 sequence reads: CASSLIEAGTGELFF. The CDR3 DNA reads TGTGCCAGCAGCTTAATTGAGGCCGGGACCGGGGAGCTGTTTTTT.

A remark on this clone: A much more abundant neighbour one base away suggests this may be a read error. The conserved final phenylalanine or tryptophan is absent from the CDR3, which likely points to a read error. The J gene is TRBJ1-2, the V gene TRBV6-5; D perhaps matches TRBD1 (6 bases). The V end lost 7 bases, the J end lost 3 bases, and 9 bases lay between the germline ends. From germline, CDR1 is MNHEY and CDR2 SVGAGI. The CDR3 runs to 12 residues. The CDR3, as DNA: TGTGCCAGCACCGCAGGGGACTATGGCTACACCCTC. Residues: CASTAGDYGYTL.

The gene calls are TRBV5-5 and TRBJ1-1, with D unresolved. CDR1 is SGHKS and CDR2 is YYEKEE in the germline V gene (reference sequence). The CDR3 spans 13 residues. Between the trimmed V and J ends, which lost 2 bases and 1 base, there was a span of 6 bases. This chain's CDR3 is CASSFAGNTEAFF. CDR3 bases: TGTGCCAGCAGCTTTGCAGGGAACACTGAAGCTTTCTTT.

This chain links TRBV10-3 with TRBJ2-7; D gene ambiguous. Germline CDR1 is ENHRY and CDR2 is SYGVKD. V was cut by 2 bases and J by 3 bases, with 5 bases left in between. There are 12 residues in the CDR3. The CDR3 sequence is CAISEDNYEQYF. The CDR3 coding sequence is TGTGCCATCAGTGAGGACAACTACGAGCAGTACTTC.

The V call is TRBV19, the J call TRBJ1-1; TRBD1 might be the D (6 bases). The V gene's germline CDR1 is LNHDA and CDR2 SQIVND (reference sequence). CDR3 length equals 16 residues. Trimming stripped 4 bases from V and 2 bases from J, with 17 bases between. CDR3 region: CASSNEDSSLNTEAFF. CDR3 DNA: TGTGCCAGTAGTAACGAGGACAGTTCCCTTAACACTGAAGCTTTCTTT. Combining the CDR3 with reference TRBV19 and TRBJ1-1 gives the whole variable domain DGGITQSPKYLFRKEGQNVTLSCEQNLNHDAMYWYRQDPGQGLRLIYYSQIVNDFQKGDIAEGYSVSREKKESFPLTVTSAQKNPTAFYLCASSNEDSSLNTEAFFGQGTRLTVV.

The V call is TRBV5-1, the J call TRBJ2-7, with 7 bases aligning to TRBD2. Germline CDR1 reads SGHRS; CDR2 reads YFSETQ. The CDR3 has 15 residues. V was clipped by 0 bases and J by 2 bases; unmatched bases: 5. CDR3 protein: CASSLGIAGTYEQYF. The CDR3 coding sequence is TGCGCCAGCAGCTTGGGGATAGCGGGCACCTACGAGCAGTACTTC.

The chain links TRBV27 to TRBJ2-7; D tentatively reads TRBD1 or TRBD2 (5 bases each). The CDR3 runs 18 residues. The germline CDR1 and CDR2 sequences are MNHEY and SMNVEV (reference sequence). V was pared by 7 bases and J by 0 bases, with 25 bases between. CDR3 nucleotide sequence: TGTGCCAGCACCCTCGTCTGTCAAACTAGGGGAAGCTCCTACGAGCAGTACGTC. Protein: CASTLVCQTRGSSYEQYV.

The gene calls are TRBV9 and TRBJ2-3, with 9 bases aligning to TRBD2. The CDR3 has 16 amino acids. Germline V CDR1 and CDR2: SGDLS, YYNGEE. Germline trimming cut 4 bases from V and 2 bases from J; bases unmatched to any gene: 8. CDR3 in amino acids: CASSRSAGGITDTQYF. The CDR3 DNA reads TGTGCCAGCAGCCGATCAGCGGGAGGTATCACAGATACGCAGTATTTT.

The CDR3 region has the DNA TGTGCCAGCAGCGTCACAGGGGGCTGGGATCAGCCCCAGCATTTT. Translated, it gives CASSVTGGWDQPQHF. This rearrangement joins TRBV9 to TRBJ1-5; 9 nucleotides agree with TRBD1. The trim removed 2 bases at V and 5 bases at J, leaving 5 bases unmatched. This CDR3 spans 15 amino acids. In germline, CDR1 is SGDLS, CDR2 YYNGEE. The entire variable domain, with the rest obtained from reference TRBV9 and TRBJ1-5, is as follows: DSGVTQTPKHLITATGQRVTLRCSPRSGDLSVYWYQQSLDQGLQFLIQYYNGEERAKGNILERFSAQQFPDLHSELNLSSLELGDSALYFCASSVTGGWDQPQHFGDGTRLSIL.

The chain joins TRBV6-1 to TRBJ1-3, with D unresolved. The CDR3 is 14 amino acids. V lost 6 bases and J lost 0, with 9 bases in between. Germline V gives CDR1 MNHNS, CDR2 SASEGT. CDR3 in DNA: TGTGCCAGCAGGCTTAGCTACTCTGGAAACACCATATATTTT. Its translation is CASRLSYSGNTIYF.

The table lists this clone with a count of one. The rearrangement links TRBV29-1 to TRBJ2-6, with TRBD1 identical over 7 bases. The ends lost 7 bases at V and 4 bases at J; junction bases unmatched: 10. The CDR3 extends over 15 amino acids. Germline V gene sequence: CDR1 SQVTM, CDR2 ANQGSEA. The CDR3: CSALSQGNGANVLTF. DNA for the CDR3: TGCAGCGCATTATCACAGGGGAACGGGGCCAACGTCCTGACTTTC. Supplemented by reference TRBV29-1 and TRBJ2-6, the full variable domain reads SAVISQKPSRDICQRGTSLTIQCQVDSQVTMMFWYRQQPGQSLTLIATANQGSEATYESGFVIDKFPISRPNLTFSTLTVSNMSPEDSSIYLCSALSQGNGANVLTFGAGSRLTVL.

The chain links TRBV7-9 to TRBJ1-2; weak D call: TRBD1 (6 bases). Trimming stripped 0 bases from V and 6 bases from J, with 8 bases between. CDR1 is SEHNR and CDR2 is FQNEAQ in the germline V gene (reference sequence). The CDR3 loop spans 13 amino acids. The CDR3: CASSLAHRDGYTF. DNA of the CDR3: TGTGCCAGCAGCTTAGCCCACAGGGATGGCTACACCTTC.